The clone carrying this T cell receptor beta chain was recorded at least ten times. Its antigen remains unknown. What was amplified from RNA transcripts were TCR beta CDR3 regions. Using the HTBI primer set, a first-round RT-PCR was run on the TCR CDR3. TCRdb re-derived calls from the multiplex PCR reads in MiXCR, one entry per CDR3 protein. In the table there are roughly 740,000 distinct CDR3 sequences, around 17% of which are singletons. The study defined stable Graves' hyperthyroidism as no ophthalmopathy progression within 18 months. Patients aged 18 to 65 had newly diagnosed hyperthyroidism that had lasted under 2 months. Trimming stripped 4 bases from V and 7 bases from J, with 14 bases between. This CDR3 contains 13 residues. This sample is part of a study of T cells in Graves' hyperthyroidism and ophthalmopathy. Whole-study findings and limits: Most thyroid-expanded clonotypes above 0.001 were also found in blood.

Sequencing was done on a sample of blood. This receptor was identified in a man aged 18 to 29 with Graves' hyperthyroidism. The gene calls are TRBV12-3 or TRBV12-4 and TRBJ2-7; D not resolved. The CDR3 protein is CASSSSRLFEQYF. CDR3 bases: TGTGCCAGCAGTTCCAGTCGGCTATTTGAGCAGTACTTC.